The 16 T cell receptor beta chains listed next were all sequenced from one sample in a study of T cells in Graves' hyperthyroidism and ophthalmopathy. Amplified TCR beta CDR3 regions derived from RNA transcripts. The HTBI primer set drove a first-round RT-PCR of the TCR CDR3. MiXCR was run by TCRdb on the multiplex PCR reads, yielding one entry per CDR3 protein. This sample carries around 500,000 distinct CDR3 sequences, around an eighth of them seen once, and the ten largest clones take 17%. The sequencing input was blood. The receptors originated from a woman between 18 and 29 years old with Graves' hyperthyroidism.

This rearrangement joins TRBV7-8 to TRBJ1-6; no firm D call. This CDR3 has 14 amino acids. Trimming pared 3 bases from V and 8 bases from J, leaving 11 bases between. Germline V gene sequence: CDR1 SGHVS, CDR2 FQNEAQ. The CDR3 DNA is TGTGCCAGCAGCTTGGACTTGGATGATTCACCCCTCCACTTT. Protein: CASSLDLDDSPLHF.

This clonotype was counted many times. The chain is built from TRBV6-1 and TRBJ2-7, with D possibly TRBD1 on 5 matching bases. The CDR3 totals 13 residues. V gave up 2 bases and J gave up 2 bases, with 7 bases separating them. CDR1 MNHNS and CDR2 SASEGT come from the germline V gene. Written as DNA, the CDR3 is TGTGCCAGCAGTGAATGGACAACCTACGAGCAGTACGTC. It yields the protein CASSEWTTYEQYV.

This clonotype has a count of ten or more. In nucleotides, the CDR3 is TGTGCCTGGAGTGCGGGACAAGCCTACGAGCAGTACGTC. Translating gives CAWSAGQAYEQYV. The rearrangement links TRBV30 to TRBJ2-7, with D perhaps matching TRBD1 (6 bases). V was clipped by 1 base and J by 2 bases, with 9 bases between them. Germline V gene sequence: CDR1 GTSNPN, CDR2 SVGIG (reference sequence). The CDR3 sequence is 13 residues long.

The chain couples TRBV6-1 to TRBJ2-2, with D perhaps matching TRBD1 (6 bases). From germline, CDR1 is MNHNS and CDR2 SASEGT. The CDR3 is made up of 12 amino acids. Trimming took off 9 bases at V and 3 bases at J, with 8 bases between the two ends. The CDR3 protein is CASTGYTGELFF. As DNA, the CDR3 is TGTGCCAGTACAGGGTACACCGGGGAGCTGTTTTTT.

This clonotype showed up many times. This rearrangement joins TRBV12-3 or TRBV12-4 to TRBJ1-5, with TRBD1 identical over 7 bases. The CDR3 sequence is 16 residues long. Germline trimming cut 6 bases from V and 9 bases from J; bases unmatched to any gene: 17. This CDR3 is CASSPGTAGRRGPQHF. CDR3 DNA sequence: TGTGCCAGCAGCCCTGGGACAGCCGGCAGACGAGGGCCCCAGCATTTT.

Many counts were recorded for this clonotype. The chain joins TRBV6-1 to TRBJ1-4; perhaps TRBD1 as D (6 bases). V shed 7 bases and J shed 7 bases, with 19 bases lying between them. Germline V lookup: CDR1 MNHNS, CDR2 SASEGT. The CDR3 loop spans 15 amino acids. The CDR3 spells CASTLWGRRIEKLFF. CDR3 sequence (DNA): TGTGCCAGCACCCTTTGGGGGCGTAGGATTGAAAAACTGTTTTTT.

In its sample, this clonotype was seen many times. V and J are TRBV11-2 and TRBJ1-4; D is possibly TRBD1 (5 bases). The CDR3 is 15 residues long. Trimming took 4 bases from V and 6 from J, leaving 15 bases between them. CDR1 and CDR2 from the germline V gene are SGHAT and FQNNGV. In DNA form, the CDR3 reads TGTGCCAGCAGCTCCTCAGCGGGGCATGATGAAAAACTGTTTTTT. It translates to CASSSSAGHDEKLFF.

V and J are TRBV4-1 and TRBJ2-5, with TRBD2 matching 8 bases. V trimming: 0 bases; J trimming: 4 bases; junction bases outside the gene matches: 10. The CDR3 sequence is 17 residues long. Germline V gives CDR1 MGHRA, CDR2 YSYEKL. CDR3 in DNA: TGCGCCAGCAGCCAAGACGCCCGACGGGGGGGTTTAGAGACCCAGTACTTC. Protein sequence: CASSQDARRGGLETQYF.

The chain links TRBV18 to TRBJ1-2; no reliable D call. The CDR3 has 14 residues. Germline assignment: CDR1 KGHSH and CDR2 LQKENI. CDR3 loop: CGISSREGGYGYTF. CDR3 nucleotide sequence: TGTGGCATCTCATCAAGGGAGGGAGGCTATGGCTACACCTTC.

Many counts were recorded for this clonotype. The chain employs TRBV12-3 or TRBV12-4 and TRBJ1-4, with a weak D call TRBD1 (5 bases). The V end was cut by 6 bases, the J end by 11 bases, with 16 bases between. The CDR3 runs to 13 residues. DNA for the CDR3: TGTGCCAGCAGCCGGGACTCCTTCTGGAAACTGTTTTTT. It yields the protein CASSRDSFWKLFF.

This clonotype was detected ten times or more. The chain has TRBV11-2 and TRBJ1-1, with a possible D match to TRBD1 (6 bases). Germline assignment: CDR1 SGHAT and CDR2 FQNNGV. There are 15 residues in the CDR3. The V end lost 5 bases, the J end lost 1 base, and 14 bases lay between the germline ends. The CDR3 nucleotides read TGTGCCAGCAGCGGTACACAGGGAAAGAACACTGAAGCTTTCTTT. This encodes CASSGTQGKNTEAFF. Full variable domain (remainder filled in from reference TRBV11-2 and TRBJ1-1): EAGVAQSPRYKIIEKRQSVAFWCNPISGHATLYWYQQILGQGPKLLIQFQNNGVVDDSQLPKDRFSAERLKGVDSTLKIQPAKLEDSAVYLCASSGTQGKNTEAFFGQGTRLTVV.

This clonotype was counted a single time. The chain couples TRBV11-2 to TRBJ2-5; 14 nucleotides match TRBD2. CDR3 length equals 18 residues. Germline values: CDR1 SGHAT, CDR2 FQNNGV. Trimming cost V 4 bases and J 2 bases; bases outside gene matches: 9. The CDR3 is CASSWRGLAGEEQETQYF. The CDR3 DNA is TGTGCCAGCAGCTGGAGGGGACTAGCGGGAGAGGAACAAGAGACCCAGTACTTC.

The table lists this clonotype with many counts. J is TRBJ2-3 and V is TRBV27, with 7 bases aligning to TRBD2. The CDR3 runs 16 residues. CDR1 MNHEY and CDR2 SMNVEV come from the germline V gene (reference sequence). Trimming took 6 bases from V and 7 from J; bases not matched to a gene: 16. The CDR3 DNA reads as TGTGCCAGCAGCCCGGGGAAGGTCTGGGGGGGGAATACGCAGTATTTT. Translating gives CASSPGKVWGGNTQYF.

This clonotype was counted ten times or more. The chain couples TRBV12-3 or TRBV12-4 to TRBJ1-2; 8 nucleotides line up with TRBD1. The CDR3 loop spans 14 amino acids. J was trimmed by 8 bases and V by 6 bases; bases with no gene match: 11. The CDR3 here is CASSPGQGSGGYTF. The CDR3 nucleotides read TGTGCCAGCAGCCCCGGACAGGGCTCGGGAGGCTACACCTTC.

This clonotype was seen many times. This chain uses TRBV19 with TRBJ1-2; TRBD1 agrees at 9 bases. V dropped 0 bases and J dropped 8; count of bases not matched to a gene: 7. Germline-derived CDR1 and CDR2 are LNHDA and SQIVND (reference sequence). CDR3 length: 15 residues. CDR3 protein: CASSIDQRDRAGYTF. The DNA of the CDR3 is TGTGCCAGTAGTATAGATCAGCGGGACAGGGCCGGCTACACCTTC.

The gene calls are TRBV2 and TRBJ1-2; 7 nucleotides align to TRBD1. The V and J ends lost 6 bases and 8 bases, in that order; junction bases with no gene match: 6. The CDR3 covers 12 residues. Germline values: CDR1 SNHLY, CDR2 FYNNEI. The CDR3 coding sequence is TGTGCCAGCAGGACAGGGAAGGTCGGCTACACCTTC. Residues: CASRTGKVGYTF.